This T cell receptor (beta chain) was obtained from a study of vaccination effects on CD4 cells after COVID-19. Pools of viral peptides were used by the ViraFEST assay to expand antigen-specific CD4+ T cells ahead of sequencing. The culture ran for approximately 10 days before CD4+ T cells were isolated. PCR confirmed that the person was infected with SARS-CoV-2 between March and December 2020. The data were produced by immunoSEQ multiplex PCR, yet TCRdb's version contains in-frame clones alone and is incomplete. Among around 46,000 clones listed, about 68% were seen once. Germline lookup yields CDR1 LGHDT and CDR2 YNNKEL (reference sequence). The CDR3 totals 14 residues. V shed 6 bases and J 2 bases; nucleotides not matched to a gene: 6. On this clone itself: Antigen unknown.

The sequence was collected from a human donor who had a prior SARS-CoV-2 infection. This specimen consisted of CD4+ T cells from PBMCs cultured with a peptide pool, obtained before COVID-19 vaccination. The chain recombines TRBV3-1 (or the pseudogene TRBV3-2) with TRBJ1-2; TRBD1 matches 7 bases. This CDR3 reads CASRQKTGNYGYTF. In DNA, the CDR3 is TGTGCCAGCAGACAAAAGACAGGGAACTATGGCTACACCTTC.